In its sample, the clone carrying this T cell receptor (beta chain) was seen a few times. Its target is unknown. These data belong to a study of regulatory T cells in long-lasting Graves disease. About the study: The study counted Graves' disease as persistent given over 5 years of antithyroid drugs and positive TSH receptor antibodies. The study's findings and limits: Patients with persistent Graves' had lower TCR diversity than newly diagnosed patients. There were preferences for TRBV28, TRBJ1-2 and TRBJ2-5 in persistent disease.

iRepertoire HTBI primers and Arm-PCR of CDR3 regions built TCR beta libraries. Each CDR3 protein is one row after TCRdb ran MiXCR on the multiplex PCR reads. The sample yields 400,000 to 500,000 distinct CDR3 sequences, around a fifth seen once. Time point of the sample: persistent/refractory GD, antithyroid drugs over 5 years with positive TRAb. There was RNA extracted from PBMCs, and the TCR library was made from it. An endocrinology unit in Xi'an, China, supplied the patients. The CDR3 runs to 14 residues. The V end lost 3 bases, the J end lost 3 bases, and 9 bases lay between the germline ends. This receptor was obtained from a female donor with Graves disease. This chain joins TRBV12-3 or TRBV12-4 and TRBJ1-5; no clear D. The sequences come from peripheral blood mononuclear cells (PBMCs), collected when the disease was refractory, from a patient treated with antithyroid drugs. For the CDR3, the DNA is TGTGCCAGCAGTTTTTTGGGGTCCAATCAGCCCCAGCATTTT. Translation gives CASSFLGSNQPQHF.